The entry below describes one T cell receptor beta chain. Antigen unknown. TCRdb's copy holds only in-frame clones and misses some; the assay was immunoSEQ multiplex PCR. Counted here are about 42,000 clones, 85% to 95% occurring once; the ten biggest clones make up about 4.6%. The data originate from a study of resident and recirculating memory T cells in vitiligo. General study findings and limits: Non-conserved TCRs across sites and patients suggested distinct clones per lesion.

The CDR3 is made up of 15 amino acids. Per the germline V gene, CDR1 is SGHKS and CDR2 is YYEKEE (reference sequence). V was clipped by 3 bases and J by 4 bases, with 16 bases between them. Specimen: blood. The rearrangement joins TRBV5-5 to TRBJ1-1, with unresolved D. The sequence came from a male donor with vitiligo. The CDR3 region is CASSSDAGRGTEAFF. The CDR3 nucleotides read TGTGCCAGCAGCTCGGATGCGGGTCGAGGCACTGAAGCTTTCTTT. Drawing the rest from reference TRBV5-5 and TRBJ1-1, the complete variable domain is DAGVTQSPTHLIKTRGQQVTLRCSPISGHKSVSWYQQVLGQGPQFIFQYYEKEERGRGNFPDRFSARQFPNYSSELNVNALLLGDSALYLCASSSDAGRGTEAFFGQGTRLTVV.